These 3 T cell receptor beta chains came from one sample sequenced in a study of OX40 agonist ivuxolimab in advanced cancers. The library came from the immunoSEQ multiplex PCR assay. TCRdb took this table from immuneACCESS and kept in-frame rearrangements with V and J called. Such tables lack part of the clones; where checked against another copy, unresolved V genes explain under half of the gap, and the rest is unexplained. The sample profile shows about 77,000 clones; around 86% of them were found once. The top ten constitute 6.2% of the sample. The specimen comprised CD4+ or CD8+ T cells sorted from blood, sampled in a trial of the OX40 agonist ivuxolimab. The receptor source for this set is an adult with an advanced solid tumor such as melanoma, head and neck, liver or kidney cancer.

The V and J genes are TRBV15 and TRBJ2-5; D is unclear. Per the germline V gene, CDR1 is LNHNV and CDR2 is YYDKDF (reference sequence). The CDR3 covers 12 residues. The V end was cut by 3 bases, the J end by 4 bases, with 6 bases between. The CDR3 protein is CATSRRRETQYF. As DNA, the CDR3 is TGTGCCACCAGCAGGCGGCGAGAGACCCAGTACTTC.

This clone came up once. The junction does not match germline at one end; this may be a read error. The rearrangement links TRBV2 to TRBJ1-2; D is uncertain. CDR1 is SNHLY and CDR2 is FYNNEI in the germline V gene. This CDR3 has 12 amino acids. The CDR3 sequence is CASSDPLSSPLW. DNA for the CDR3: TGTGCCAGCAGTGATCCGCTGAGCTCCCCACTTTGG. The whole variable domain, filled in from reference TRBV2 and TRBJ1-2, reads EPEVTQTPSHQVTQMGQEVILRCVPISNHLYFYWYRQILGQKVEFLVSFYNNEISEKSEIFDDQFSVERPDGSNFTLKIRSTKLEDSAMYFCASSDPLSSPLWGSGTRLTVV.

This chain connects TRBV7-2 to TRBJ1-6; 9 bases agree with TRBD1. The ends lost 5 bases at V and 10 bases at J; junction bases unmatched: 6. CDR1 SGHTA and CDR2 FQGNSA come from the germline V gene. The CDR3 runs 14 residues. CDR3 sequence (DNA): TGTGCCAGCAGCAAGACAGGGGGACCATCACCCCTCCACTTT. Its translation is CASSKTGGPSPLHF.